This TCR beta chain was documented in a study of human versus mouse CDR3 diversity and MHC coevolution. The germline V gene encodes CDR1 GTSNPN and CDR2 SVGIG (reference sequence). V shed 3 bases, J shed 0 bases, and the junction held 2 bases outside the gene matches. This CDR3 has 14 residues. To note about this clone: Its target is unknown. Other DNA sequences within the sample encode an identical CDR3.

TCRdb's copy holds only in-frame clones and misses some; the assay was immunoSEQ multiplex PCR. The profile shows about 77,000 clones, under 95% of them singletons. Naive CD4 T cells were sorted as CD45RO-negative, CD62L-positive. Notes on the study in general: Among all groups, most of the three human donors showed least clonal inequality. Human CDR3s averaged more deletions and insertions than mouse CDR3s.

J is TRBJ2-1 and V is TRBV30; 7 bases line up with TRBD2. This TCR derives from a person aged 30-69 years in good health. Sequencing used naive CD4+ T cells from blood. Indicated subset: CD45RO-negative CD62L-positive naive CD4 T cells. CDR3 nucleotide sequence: TGTGCCTGGAGGGGGGGGAGCTCCTACAATGAGCAGTTCTTC. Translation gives CAWRGGSSYNEQFF. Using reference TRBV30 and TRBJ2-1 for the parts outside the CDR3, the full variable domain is SQTIHQWPATLVQPVGSPLSLECTVEGTSNPNLYWYRQAAGRGLQLLFYSVGIGQISSEVPQNLSASRPQDRQFILSSKKLLLSDSGFYLCAWRGGSSYNEQFFGPGTRLTVL.